This T cell receptor beta chain was documented in a study of T cell responses to AZD1222 COVID-19 vaccine. The CDR3 loop spans 17 amino acids. CDR1 and CDR2 (germline): MGHRA, YSYEKL. V was clipped by 4 bases and J by 4 bases; unmatched bases: 13. The study's findings and limits: Seropositive status at baseline applied to only six AZD1222 recipients. Repertoire sampling was restricted to post-peak T cell response timepoints.

Sequencing was performed with immunoSEQ multiplex PCR; in TCRdb, only in-frame clones are kept and a portion is missing. This sample yields more than 150,000 clones, of which roughly 92% are seen a single time; roughly a tenth belongs to the top ten. For this clone: The antigen is not known.

Sample: peripheral blood, taken on day 0 of AZD1222 vaccination. This chain uses TRBV4-1 with TRBJ2-1; 7 nucleotides match TRBD1. The receptor was isolated from an adult in good health. Here the CDR3 DNA reads TGCGCCAGCAGCCCGGATTCGGCCGGGACAGTATACAATGAGCAGTTCTTC. Amino acids: CASSPDSAGTVYNEQFF.